The 8 T cell receptor beta chains listed next were all sequenced from one sample in a study of cytomegalovirus exposure and HLA in healthy donors. The PCR was carried out with 60 Vbeta primers and 13 Jbeta primers. This table comes from immunoSEQ multiplex PCR, and its TCRdb copy is limited to in-frame clones, with some not included. This sample's table has fewer than 75,000 clones. Sequencing input: PBMCs. The source of these receptors is a boy aged 5-17 years in good health and CMV-seronegative.

The chain is built from TRBV5-4 and TRBJ2-5; a weak D match, TRBD1 (6 bases). Germline V gene data show CDR1 as SGHNT and CDR2 as YYREEE (reference sequence). Between the trimmed V and J ends, which lost 3 bases and 5 bases, there was a span of 11 bases. The CDR3 sequence is 13 residues long. CDR3 sequence: CASSWGHTETQYF. For the CDR3, the DNA is TGTGCCAGCAGCTGGGGACATACGGAGACCCAGTACTTC.

The V gene is TRBV14, the J gene TRBJ2-7; TRBD2 might be the D (5 bases). V dropped 4 bases and J dropped 11 bases, with 15 bases sitting between them. Germline V gene lookup returns CDR1 SGHDN and CDR2 FVKESK. This CDR3 spans 12 amino acids. CDR3 nucleotide sequence: TGTGCCAGCAGCCTAACACGCTCGGAGGAGTACTTC. Its translation: CASSLTRSEEYF.

The rearrangement joins TRBV10-1 to TRBJ1-2; 7 bases are a match to TRBD1. V was pared by 11 bases and J by 4 bases, with 13 bases of the junction left unmatched. CDR3 length: 14 residues. Germline CDR1 and CDR2: WNHNN and SYGVQD (reference sequence). Here the CDR3 DNA reads TGCGCCTGGGCGACAGGGAGAGGTAGCTATGGCTACACCTTC. As protein: CAWATGRGSYGYTF.

The V and J genes are TRBV10-3 and TRBJ2-5, with D perhaps TRBD2 (6 bases). CDR3 length: 17 amino acids. CDR1 and CDR2 (germline): ENHRY, SYGVKD. The V end was cut by 6 bases, the J end by 4 bases, with 24 bases between. CDR3 nucleotides: TGTGCCATCAGGGGACGGAGCGGGCCAGAGGGCCGAGAGACCCAGTACTTC. Protein sequence: CAIRGRSGPEGRETQYF.

The chain employs TRBV19 and TRBJ1-3, with a possible D match to TRBD1 (5 bases). There are 16 residues in the CDR3. V gave up 5 bases and J gave up 7 bases, with 21 bases separating them. CDR1 and CDR2 from the germline V gene are LNHDA and SQIVND (reference sequence). The CDR3 sequence is CASSSRQELRGNTIYF. The CDR3, as DNA: TGTGCCAGTAGTTCCCGACAAGAACTTCGGGGGAACACCATATATTTT.

The rearrangement links TRBV2 to TRBJ1-2; the D is unclear. V was cut by 8 bases and J by 1 base, with 20 bases left in between. CDR3 length: 16 amino acids. Germline V gene sequence: CDR1 SNHLY, CDR2 FYNNEI. The CDR3 protein is CASQPVSGGVNYGYTF. Here the CDR3 DNA reads TGTGCCAGCCAACCGGTGTCTGGCGGAGTTAACTATGGCTACACCTTC.

The chain recombines TRBV5-4 with TRBJ2-7; maybe TRBD2 (5 bases). V was cut by 4 bases and J by 4 bases, with 12 bases left in between. Germline values: CDR1 SGHNT, CDR2 YYREEE (reference sequence). The CDR3 is 13 residues long. Here the CDR3 reads CASSGGLEYEQYF. CDR3 nucleotide sequence: TGTGCCAGCAGCGGCGGACTTGAGTACGAGCAGTACTTC. Using reference TRBV5-4 and TRBJ2-7 for the parts outside the CDR3, the full variable domain is ETGVTQSPTHLIKTRGQQVTLRCSSQSGHNTVSWYQQALGQGPQFIFQYYREEENGRGNFPPRFSGLQFPNYSSELNVNALELDDSALYLCASSGGLEYEQYFGPGTRLTVT.

Written as DNA, the CDR3 is TGTGCCAGCAGTCACGGAGACCCCACCCACGAGCAGTACTTC. The encoded protein is CASSHGDPTHEQYF. This rearrangement joins TRBV6-5 to TRBJ2-7; D gene uncertain. Trimming took off 5 bases at V and 5 bases at J, with 16 bases between the two ends. Germline V CDR1 and CDR2: MNHEY, SVGAGI. The CDR3 runs to 14 residues.